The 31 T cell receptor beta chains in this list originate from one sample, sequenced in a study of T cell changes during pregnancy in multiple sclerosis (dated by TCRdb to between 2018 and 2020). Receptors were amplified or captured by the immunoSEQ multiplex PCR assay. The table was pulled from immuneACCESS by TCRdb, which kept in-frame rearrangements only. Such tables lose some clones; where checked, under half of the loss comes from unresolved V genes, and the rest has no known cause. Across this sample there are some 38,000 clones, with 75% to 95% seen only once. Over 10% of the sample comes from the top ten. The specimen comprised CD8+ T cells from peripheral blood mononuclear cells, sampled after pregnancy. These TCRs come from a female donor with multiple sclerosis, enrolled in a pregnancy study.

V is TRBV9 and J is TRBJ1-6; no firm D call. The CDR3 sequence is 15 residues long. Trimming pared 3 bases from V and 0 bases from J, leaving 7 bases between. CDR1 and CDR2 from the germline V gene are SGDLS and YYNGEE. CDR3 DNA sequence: TGTGCCAGCAGCGCGGGAGACTCCTATAATTCACCCCTCCACTTT. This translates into CASSAGDSYNSPLHF.

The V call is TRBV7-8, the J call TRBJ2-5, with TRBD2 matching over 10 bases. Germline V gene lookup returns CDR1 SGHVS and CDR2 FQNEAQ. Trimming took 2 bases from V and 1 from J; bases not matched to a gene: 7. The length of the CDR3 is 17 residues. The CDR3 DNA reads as TGTGCCAGCAGCTTAAGGGCAAGCGGGAGGGCCCAAGAGACCCAGTACTTC. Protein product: CASSLRASGRAQETQYF.

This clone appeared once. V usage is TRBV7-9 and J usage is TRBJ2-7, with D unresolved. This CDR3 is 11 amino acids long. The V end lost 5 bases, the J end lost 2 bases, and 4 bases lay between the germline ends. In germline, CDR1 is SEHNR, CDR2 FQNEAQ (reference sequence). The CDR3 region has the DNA TGTGCCAGCAGCCCGGCCTACGAGCAGTACTTC. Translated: CASSPAYEQYF.

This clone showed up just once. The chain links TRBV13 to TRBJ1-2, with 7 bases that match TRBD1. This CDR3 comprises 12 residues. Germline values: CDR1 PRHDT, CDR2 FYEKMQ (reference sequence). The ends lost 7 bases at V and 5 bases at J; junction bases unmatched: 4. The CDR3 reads CASTGTAYGYTF. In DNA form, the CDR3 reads TGTGCCAGCACCGGGACAGCGTATGGCTACACCTTC.

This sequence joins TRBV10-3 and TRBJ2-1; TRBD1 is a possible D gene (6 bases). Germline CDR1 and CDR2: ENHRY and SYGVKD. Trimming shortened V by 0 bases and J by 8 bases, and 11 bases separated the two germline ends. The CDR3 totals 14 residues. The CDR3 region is CAISESGDKDEQFF. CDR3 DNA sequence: TGTGCCATCAGTGAGTCCGGGGACAAAGATGAGCAGTTCTTC.

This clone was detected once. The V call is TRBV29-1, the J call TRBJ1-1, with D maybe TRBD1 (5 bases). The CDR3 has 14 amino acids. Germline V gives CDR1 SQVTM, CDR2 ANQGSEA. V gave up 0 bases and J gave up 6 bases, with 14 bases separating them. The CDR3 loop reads CSVEEARTRSEAFF. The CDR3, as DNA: TGCAGCGTTGAAGAAGCAAGGACAAGATCTGAAGCTTTCTTT.

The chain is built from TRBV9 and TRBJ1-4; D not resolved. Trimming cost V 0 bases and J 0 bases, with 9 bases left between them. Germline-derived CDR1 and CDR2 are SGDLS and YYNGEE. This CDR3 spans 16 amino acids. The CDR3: CASSVGRVATNEKLFF. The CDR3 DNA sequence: TGTGCCAGCAGCGTAGGTCGGGTTGCAACTAATGAAAAACTGTTTTTT.

The CDR3 loop is CASSSVGLRFGLSSYNEQFF. CDR3 sequence (DNA): TGTGCCAGCAGCTCTGTGGGCCTTAGGTTTGGCCTTAGCTCCTACAATGAGCAGTTCTTC. V usage is TRBV7-3 and J usage is TRBJ2-1, with unresolved D. Trimming pared 4 bases from V and 0 bases from J, leaving 25 bases between. The CDR3 is made up of 20 amino acids. Germline V gene sequence: CDR1 SGHTA, CDR2 FQGTGA.

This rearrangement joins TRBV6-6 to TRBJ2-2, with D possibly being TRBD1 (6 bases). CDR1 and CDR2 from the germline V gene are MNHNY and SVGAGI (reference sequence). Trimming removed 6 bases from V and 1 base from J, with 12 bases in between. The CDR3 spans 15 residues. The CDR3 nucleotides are TGTGCCAGCAGGCCCGGGACAAGGAACACCGGGGAGCTGTTTTTT. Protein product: CASRPGTRNTGELFF.

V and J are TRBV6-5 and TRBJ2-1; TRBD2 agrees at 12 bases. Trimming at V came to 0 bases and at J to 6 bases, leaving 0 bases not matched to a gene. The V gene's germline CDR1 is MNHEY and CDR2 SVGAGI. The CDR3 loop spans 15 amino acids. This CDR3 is CASSYSLAGGNEQFF. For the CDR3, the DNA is TGTGCCAGCAGTTACTCACTAGCGGGAGGCAATGAGCAGTTCTTC.

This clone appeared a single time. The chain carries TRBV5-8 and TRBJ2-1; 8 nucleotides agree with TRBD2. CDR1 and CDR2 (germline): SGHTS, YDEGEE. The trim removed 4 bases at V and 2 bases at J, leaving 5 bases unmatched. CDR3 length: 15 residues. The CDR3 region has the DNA TGTGCCAGCAGCCCCCCGGGGGGGCCCTACAATGAGCAGTTCTTC. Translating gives CASSPPGGPYNEQFF.

CDR3 residues: CASSKGRQGTYSNQPQHF. Here the CDR3 DNA reads TGTGCCAGCAGCAAAGGTCGGCAGGGAACATATAGCAATCAGCCCCAGCATTTT. The V and J genes are TRBV21-1 and TRBJ1-5; the table gives TRBD1 as D, unverified against the DNA. TRBV21-1 counts as a pseudogene. CDR3 length: 18 amino acids.

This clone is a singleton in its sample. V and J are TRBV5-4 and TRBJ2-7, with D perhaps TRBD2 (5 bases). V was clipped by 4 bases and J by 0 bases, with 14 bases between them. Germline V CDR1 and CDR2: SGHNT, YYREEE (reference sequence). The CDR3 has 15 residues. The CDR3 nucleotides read TGTGCCAGCAGCCCCTACAAAGCGGCCTCCTACGAGCAGTACTTC. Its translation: CASSPYKAASYEQYF.

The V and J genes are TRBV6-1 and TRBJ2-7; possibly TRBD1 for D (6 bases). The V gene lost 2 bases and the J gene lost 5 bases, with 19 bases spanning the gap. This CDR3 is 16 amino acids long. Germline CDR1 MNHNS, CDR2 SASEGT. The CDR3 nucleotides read TGTGCCAGCAGTGAATTGGCAGTAACAGGGAGAGACGAGCAGTACTTC. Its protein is CASSELAVTGRDEQYF.

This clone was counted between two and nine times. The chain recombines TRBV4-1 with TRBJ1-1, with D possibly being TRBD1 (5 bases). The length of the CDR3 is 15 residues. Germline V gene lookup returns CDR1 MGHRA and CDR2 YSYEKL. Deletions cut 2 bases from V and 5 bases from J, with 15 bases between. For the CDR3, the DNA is TGCGCCAGCAGCCAATTGTCGGGGGGTTGGACTGAAGCTTTCTTT. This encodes CASSQLSGGWTEAFF.

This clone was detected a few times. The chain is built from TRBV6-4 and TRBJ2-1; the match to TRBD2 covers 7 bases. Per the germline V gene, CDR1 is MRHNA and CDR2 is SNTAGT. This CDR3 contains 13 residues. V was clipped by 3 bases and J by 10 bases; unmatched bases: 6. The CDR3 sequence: CASSESGEGEQFF. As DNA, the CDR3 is TGTGCCAGCAGTGAGAGCGGGGAGGGCGAGCAGTTCTTC.

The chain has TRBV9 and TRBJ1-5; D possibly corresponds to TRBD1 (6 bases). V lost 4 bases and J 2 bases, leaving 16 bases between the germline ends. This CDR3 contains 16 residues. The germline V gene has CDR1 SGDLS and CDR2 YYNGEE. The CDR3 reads CASSLGGVGGNQPQHF. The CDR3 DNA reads TGTGCCAGCAGCCTAGGGGGGGTTGGAGGCAATCAGCCCCAGCATTTT.

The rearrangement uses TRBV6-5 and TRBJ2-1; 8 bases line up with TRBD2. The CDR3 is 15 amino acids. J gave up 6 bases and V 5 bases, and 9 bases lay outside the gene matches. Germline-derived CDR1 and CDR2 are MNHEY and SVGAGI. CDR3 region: CASSRSGRGGNEQFF. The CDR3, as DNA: TGTGCCAGCAGTCGAAGCGGGAGAGGCGGCAATGAGCAGTTCTTC.

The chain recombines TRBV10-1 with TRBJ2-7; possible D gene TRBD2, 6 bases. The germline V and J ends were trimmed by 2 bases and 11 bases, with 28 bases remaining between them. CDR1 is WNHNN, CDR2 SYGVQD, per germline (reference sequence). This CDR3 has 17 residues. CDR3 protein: CASSEGYVGRPADEEYF. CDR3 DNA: TGCGCCAGCAGTGAGGGGTATGTCGGGAGACCCGCAGATGAGGAGTACTTC.

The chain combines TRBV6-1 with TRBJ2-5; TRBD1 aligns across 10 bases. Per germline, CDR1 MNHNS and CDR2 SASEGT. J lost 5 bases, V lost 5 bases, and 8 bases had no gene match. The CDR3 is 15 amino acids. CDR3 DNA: TGTGCCAGCAGTTCAGAGACAGGGGGCTACGAGACCCAGTACTTC. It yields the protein CASSSETGGYETQYF.

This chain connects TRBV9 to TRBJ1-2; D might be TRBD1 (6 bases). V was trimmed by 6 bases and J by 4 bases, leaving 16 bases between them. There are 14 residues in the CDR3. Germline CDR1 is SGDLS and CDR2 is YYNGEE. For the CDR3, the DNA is TGTGCCAGCACACCTCGGGGGGCGCGCTATGGCTACACCTTC. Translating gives CASTPRGARYGYTF. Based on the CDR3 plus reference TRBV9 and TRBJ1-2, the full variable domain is DSGVTQTPKHLITATGQRVTLRCSPRSGDLSVYWYQQSLDQGLQFLIQYYNGEERAKGNILERFSAQQFPDLHSELNLSSLELGDSALYFCASTPRGARYGYTFGSGTRLTVV.

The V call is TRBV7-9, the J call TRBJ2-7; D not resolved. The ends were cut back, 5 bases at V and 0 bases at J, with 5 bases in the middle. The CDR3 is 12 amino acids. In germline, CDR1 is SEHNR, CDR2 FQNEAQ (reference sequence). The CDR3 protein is CASSPVSYEQYF. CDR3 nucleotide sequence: TGTGCCAGCAGCCCAGTCTCCTACGAGCAGTACTTC.

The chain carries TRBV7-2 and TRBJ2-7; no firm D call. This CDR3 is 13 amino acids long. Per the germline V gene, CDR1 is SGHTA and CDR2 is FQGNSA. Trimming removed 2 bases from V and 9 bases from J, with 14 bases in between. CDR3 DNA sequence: TGTGCCAGCAGCTTAAAATCAACTTCTGGGCAGTACTTC. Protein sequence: CASSLKSTSGQYF.

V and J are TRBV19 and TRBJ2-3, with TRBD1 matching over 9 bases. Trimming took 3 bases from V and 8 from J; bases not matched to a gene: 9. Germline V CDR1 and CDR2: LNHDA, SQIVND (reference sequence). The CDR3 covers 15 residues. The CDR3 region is CASSINGQGRGTQYF. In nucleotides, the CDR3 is TGTGCCAGTAGTATCAATGGACAGGGGCGCGGTACGCAGTATTTT.

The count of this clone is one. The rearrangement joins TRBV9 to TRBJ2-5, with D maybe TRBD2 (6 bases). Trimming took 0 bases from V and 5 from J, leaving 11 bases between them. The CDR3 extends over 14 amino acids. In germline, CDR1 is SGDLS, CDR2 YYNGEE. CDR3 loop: CASSVEASGETQYF. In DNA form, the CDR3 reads TGTGCCAGCAGCGTAGAAGCGAGCGGGGAGACCCAGTACTTC.

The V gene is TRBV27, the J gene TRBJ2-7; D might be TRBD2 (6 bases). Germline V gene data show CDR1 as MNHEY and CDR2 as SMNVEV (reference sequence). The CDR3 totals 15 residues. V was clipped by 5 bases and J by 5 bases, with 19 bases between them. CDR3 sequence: CASSKGFTGENEQYF. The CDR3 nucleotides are TGTGCCAGCAGTAAAGGGTTCACGGGAGAAAACGAGCAGTACTTC.

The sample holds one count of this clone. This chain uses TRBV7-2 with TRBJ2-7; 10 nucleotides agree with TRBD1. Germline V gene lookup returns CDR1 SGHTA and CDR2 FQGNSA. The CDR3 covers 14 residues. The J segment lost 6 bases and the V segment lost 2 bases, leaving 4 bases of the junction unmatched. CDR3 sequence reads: CASSLRTGGTEQYF. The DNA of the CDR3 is TGTGCCAGCAGCTTACGGACAGGGGGGACCGAGCAGTACTTC.

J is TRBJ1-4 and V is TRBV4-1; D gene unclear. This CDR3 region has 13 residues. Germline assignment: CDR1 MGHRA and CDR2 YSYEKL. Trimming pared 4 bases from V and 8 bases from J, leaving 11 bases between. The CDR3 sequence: CASSRTHREKLFF. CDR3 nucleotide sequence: TGCGCCAGCAGCCGGACTCATAGAGAAAAACTGTTTTTT.

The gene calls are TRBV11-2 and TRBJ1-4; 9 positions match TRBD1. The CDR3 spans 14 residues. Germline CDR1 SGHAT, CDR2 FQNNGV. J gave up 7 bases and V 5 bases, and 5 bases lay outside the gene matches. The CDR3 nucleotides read TGTGCCAGCAGCGCTGGGACAGGGACTGAAAAACTGTTTTTT. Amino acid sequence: CASSAGTGTEKLFF. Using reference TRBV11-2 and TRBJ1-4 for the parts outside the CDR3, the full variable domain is EAGVAQSPRYKIIEKRQSVAFWCNPISGHATLYWYQQILGQGPKLLIQFQNNGVVDDSQLPKDRFSAERLKGVDSTLKIQPAKLEDSAVYLCASSAGTGTEKLFFGSGTQLSVL.

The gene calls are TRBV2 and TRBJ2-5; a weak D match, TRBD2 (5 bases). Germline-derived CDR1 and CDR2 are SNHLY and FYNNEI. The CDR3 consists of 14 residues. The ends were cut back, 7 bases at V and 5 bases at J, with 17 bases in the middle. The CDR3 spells CASTTWRPSETQYF. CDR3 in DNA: TGTGCCAGCACGACATGGAGGCCCTCGGAGACCCAGTACTTC.

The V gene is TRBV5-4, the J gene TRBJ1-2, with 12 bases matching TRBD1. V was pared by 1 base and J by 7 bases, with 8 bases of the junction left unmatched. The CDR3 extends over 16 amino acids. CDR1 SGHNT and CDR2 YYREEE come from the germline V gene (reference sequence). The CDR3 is CASSLWGQGALGGYTF. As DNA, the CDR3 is TGTGCCAGCAGCTTGTGGGGACAGGGGGCATTGGGTGGCTACACCTTC.